This T cell receptor (beta chain) appears in the sequencing data of a study of T cells expressing NK-cell markers. From the 5' RACE reads, TCRdb lists one entry per CDR3 protein and no DNA. The sample table sets out about 390,000 distinct CDR3 sequences. This sequence originates from a woman in her 50s in good health. The sample taken for sequencing was blood T cells: a sorted CD56 or NKG2C T cell subset, CD4+ or CD8+ T cells, or bulk PBMC T cells (not recorded which).

CDR3 sequence reads: CAAGLAGVYEQFF. This chain joins TRBV12-3 or TRBV12-4 and TRBJ2-1; the TRBD2 assignment by TCRdb is unverifiable without DNA. The CDR3 contains 13 residues.